The 15 T cell receptor beta chains in this list originate from one sample, sequenced in a study of blood T cell repertoires in COVID-19. Profiling relied on immunoSEQ multiplex PCR, and the TCRdb table lists in-frame clones only, not all of them. The sample holds around 140,000 clones; around 80% are singletons and the top ten take 3.5%. Material for sequencing was peripheral blood. Receptors originate from a man aged 65 to 79 who had recovered from COVID-19.

The gene calls are TRBV15 and TRBJ2-7; possibly TRBD2 for D (6 bases). Trimming took 1 base from V and 3 from J, leaving 10 bases between them. The CDR3 runs 14 residues. Looked up from germline, CDR1 is LNHNV and CDR2 is YYDKDF (reference sequence). DNA of the CDR3: TGTGCCACCAGCAGAGCGGCTAGCGACTACGAGCAGTACTTC. It is translated as CATSRAASDYEQYF. Combining the CDR3 with reference TRBV15 and TRBJ2-7 gives the whole variable domain DAMVIQNPRYQVTQFGKPVTLSCSQTLNHNVMYWYQQKSSQAPKLLFHYYDKDFNNEADTPDNFQSRRPNTSFCFLDIRSPGLGDTAMYLCATSRAASDYEQYFGPGTRLTVT.

This clone was observed once. V is TRBV5-1 and J is TRBJ1-4, with 9 bases fitting TRBD1. Germline V gene sequence: CDR1 SGHRS, CDR2 YFSETQ. Trimming removed 5 bases from V and 8 bases from J; junction bases left unmatched: 10. This CDR3 has 15 amino acids. The CDR3: CASREWTGVEEKLFF. The CDR3, as DNA: TGCGCCAGCAGGGAGTGGACAGGGGTTGAAGAAAAACTGTTTTTT.

This clone has more than one count but fewer than ten. The chain is built from TRBV12-5 and TRBJ2-5, with 7 bases fitting TRBD1. The CDR3 has 14 residues. CDR1 LGHNT and CDR2 FRNRAP come from the germline V gene. The J segment lost 2 bases and the V segment lost 6 bases, leaving 6 bases of the junction unmatched. CDR3: CASGQGQAQETQYF. In DNA, the CDR3 is TGTGCTAGTGGCCAAGGACAGGCTCAAGAGACCCAGTACTTC.

The J gene is TRBJ1-1, the V gene TRBV27; D is possibly TRBD1 (6 bases). Germline V CDR1 and CDR2: MNHEY, SMNVEV (reference sequence). V gave up 4 bases and J gave up 1 base, with 10 bases separating them. This CDR3 has 14 amino acids. The DNA for the CDR3 is TGTGCCAGCAGTTCCAGGGGAACGAACACTGAAGCTTTCTTT. This sequence encodes CASSSRGTNTEAFF.

This clone was recorded a few times. The chain links TRBV5-1 to TRBJ2-1, with 9 bases matching TRBD2. The CDR3 spans 18 residues. J gave up 4 bases and V 3 bases, and 14 bases lay outside the gene matches. Germline V gene sequence: CDR1 SGHRS, CDR2 YFSETQ. The CDR3 loop reads CASSWGPAGGSGYNEQFF. CDR3 sequence (DNA): TGCGCCAGCAGCTGGGGGCCAGCGGGAGGCTCGGGTTACAATGAGCAGTTCTTC.

In this sample, this clone turned up once. CDR3 sequence (DNA): TGTGCCACCAGTGACTTAGCGCCCCGTTACAGGGCACAAGAGACCCAGTACTTC. Protein sequence: CATSDLAPRYRAQETQYF. The chain employs TRBV24-1 and TRBJ2-5; the D gene is possibly TRBD1 (6 bases). Germline values: CDR1 KGHDR, CDR2 SFDVKD. The CDR3 consists of 18 residues. V was clipped by 4 bases and J by 2 bases, with 22 bases between them.

The V call is TRBV29-1, the J call TRBJ1-1; TRBD1 might be the D (6 bases). The V and J ends lost 2 bases and 1 base respectively, with 8 bases between them. The CDR3 consists of 13 residues. Looked up from germline, CDR1 is SQVTM and CDR2 is ANQGSEA. CDR3 sequence: CSVELQGNTEAFF. The CDR3 DNA sequence: TGCAGCGTTGAACTACAGGGGAACACTGAAGCTTTCTTT. The variable domain in full, completed from reference TRBV29-1 and TRBJ1-1, reads SAVISQKPSRDICQRGTSLTIQCQVDSQVTMMFWYRQQPGQSLTLIATANQGSEATYESGFVIDKFPISRPNLTFSTLTVSNMSPEDSSIYLCSVELQGNTEAFFGQGTRLTVV.

CDR3 DNA sequence: TGTGCCAGCAGCCAAGATTTAGGGAGTGAGCAGTTCTTC. Encoded protein: CASSQDLGSEQFF. This rearrangement joins TRBV3-1 (or the pseudogene TRBV3-2) to TRBJ2-1; D perhaps matches TRBD2 (5 bases). V shed 0 bases and J shed 9 bases, with 9 bases lying between them. The germline CDR1 and CDR2 sequences are LGHDT and YNNKEL (reference sequence). This CDR3 is built from 13 residues.

The V gene is TRBV19, the J gene TRBJ1-5; D call uncertain. The CDR3 totals 13 residues. Germline CDR1 is LNHDA and CDR2 is SQIVND (reference sequence). V was cut by 10 bases and J by 1 base, with 11 bases left in between. CDR3 region: CATGEFSNQPQHF. The DNA for the CDR3 is TGTGCCACCGGGGAGTTCAGCAATCAGCCCCAGCATTTT.

The chain has TRBV7-2 and TRBJ1-2; D is uncertain. The germline V gene encodes CDR1 SGHTA and CDR2 FQGNSA. V lost 1 base to trimming and J lost 7 bases, with 16 bases between them. This CDR3 has 15 residues. CDR3 sequence (DNA): TGTGCCAGCAGCTTAGAGAGGTTAGGGCGGGCTGGCTACACCTTC. The encoded protein is CASSLERLGRAGYTF. Combining the CDR3 with reference TRBV7-2 and TRBJ1-2 gives the whole variable domain GAGVSQSPSNKVTEKGKDVELRCDPISGHTALYWYRQSLGQGLEFLIYFQGNSAPDKSGLPSDRFSAERTGGSVSTLTIQRTQQEDSAVYLCASSLERLGRAGYTFGSGTRLTVV.

The chain recombines TRBV7-8 with TRBJ2-7; TRBD1 might be the D (5 bases). The germline V gene has CDR1 SGHVS and CDR2 FQNEAQ. V lost 0 bases to trimming and J lost 2 bases, with 8 bases between them. The CDR3 runs to 14 residues. This CDR3 reads CASSLAGLTYEQYF. In DNA, the CDR3 is TGTGCCAGCAGCTTAGCGGGGCTAACCTACGAGCAGTACTTC.

The chain carries TRBV20-1 and TRBJ2-3; D is unclear. The germline V gene has CDR1 DFQATT and CDR2 SNEGSKA (reference sequence). Deletions cut 3 bases from V and 3 bases from J, with 7 bases between. The CDR3 contains 12 residues. The CDR3 region is CSASPSTDTQYF. In DNA form, the CDR3 reads TGCAGTGCTAGTCCTTCTACAGATACGCAGTATTTT.

This chain uses TRBV7-8 with TRBJ2-7; 9 bases are shared with TRBD1. With 4 bases clipped from V and 4 bases from J, the junction kept 5 bases outside the gene matches. This CDR3 region has 14 residues. Looked up from germline, CDR1 is SGHVS and CDR2 is FQNEAQ. The CDR3 reads CASSSGQGLYEQYF. The CDR3 DNA reads TGTGCCAGCAGCTCGGGACAGGGATTATACGAGCAGTACTTC.

Remarks on this clone: The sample contains more than one DNA sequence encoding this CDR3. The chain couples TRBV24-1 to TRBJ2-7; weak D call: TRBD1 (5 bases). The germline V gene encodes CDR1 KGHDR and CDR2 SFDVKD. The CDR3 runs 12 residues. V gave up 1 base and J gave up 6 bases, with 6 bases separating them. The CDR3 bases are TGTGCCACCAGTGATTTAAGGGGCGAGCAGTACTTC. It encodes CATSDLRGEQYF.

V is TRBV25-1 and J is TRBJ1-1; no clear D gene. V shed 10 bases and J shed 2 bases, with 11 bases lying between them. The CDR3 is made up of 12 amino acids. Germline V gene sequence: CDR1 MGHDK, CDR2 SYGVNS. CDR3 in amino acids: CATSTGNTEAFF. The CDR3 DNA reads TGTGCCACCTCAACGGGTAACACTGAAGCTTTCTTT.